This T cell receptor beta chain was recovered during a study of T-cell reconstitution after alpha-beta-depleted transplantation in children. General observations from the study: Newly made T cells mostly supplied T-cell counts and diversity one year after transplant. Reportedly, alpha-beta T cells present about two months post-transplant originated from several hundred expanded clones of graft origin.

A TCRbeta library incorporating unique molecular identifiers was prepared. In TCRdb, the PCR reads were re-called with MiXCR into one record per CDR3 protein. This sample yields about 980,000 distinct CDR3 sequences, of which roughly 31% are seen a single time; about 28% belongs to the top ten. The CDR3 is 14 residues long. V was pared by 5 bases and J by 7 bases, with 8 bases of the junction left unmatched. This clonotype appeared a few times. Its antigen is not known. The TCR was taken from a boy under two years old who had a stem cell transplant for SCID, so the T cells may come from the graft donor. The input for sequencing was PBMCs, mostly from graft donor cells, taken 360 days after TCRalphabeta/CD19-depleted stem cell transplant. The chain carries TRBV12-3 or TRBV12-4 and TRBJ2-7; 10 nucleotides agree with TRBD2. The CDR3 region has the DNA TGTGCCAGCAGTACAAGCGGGGGGGCCGGAGAGCAGTACTTC. Protein sequence: CASSTSGGAGEQYF.